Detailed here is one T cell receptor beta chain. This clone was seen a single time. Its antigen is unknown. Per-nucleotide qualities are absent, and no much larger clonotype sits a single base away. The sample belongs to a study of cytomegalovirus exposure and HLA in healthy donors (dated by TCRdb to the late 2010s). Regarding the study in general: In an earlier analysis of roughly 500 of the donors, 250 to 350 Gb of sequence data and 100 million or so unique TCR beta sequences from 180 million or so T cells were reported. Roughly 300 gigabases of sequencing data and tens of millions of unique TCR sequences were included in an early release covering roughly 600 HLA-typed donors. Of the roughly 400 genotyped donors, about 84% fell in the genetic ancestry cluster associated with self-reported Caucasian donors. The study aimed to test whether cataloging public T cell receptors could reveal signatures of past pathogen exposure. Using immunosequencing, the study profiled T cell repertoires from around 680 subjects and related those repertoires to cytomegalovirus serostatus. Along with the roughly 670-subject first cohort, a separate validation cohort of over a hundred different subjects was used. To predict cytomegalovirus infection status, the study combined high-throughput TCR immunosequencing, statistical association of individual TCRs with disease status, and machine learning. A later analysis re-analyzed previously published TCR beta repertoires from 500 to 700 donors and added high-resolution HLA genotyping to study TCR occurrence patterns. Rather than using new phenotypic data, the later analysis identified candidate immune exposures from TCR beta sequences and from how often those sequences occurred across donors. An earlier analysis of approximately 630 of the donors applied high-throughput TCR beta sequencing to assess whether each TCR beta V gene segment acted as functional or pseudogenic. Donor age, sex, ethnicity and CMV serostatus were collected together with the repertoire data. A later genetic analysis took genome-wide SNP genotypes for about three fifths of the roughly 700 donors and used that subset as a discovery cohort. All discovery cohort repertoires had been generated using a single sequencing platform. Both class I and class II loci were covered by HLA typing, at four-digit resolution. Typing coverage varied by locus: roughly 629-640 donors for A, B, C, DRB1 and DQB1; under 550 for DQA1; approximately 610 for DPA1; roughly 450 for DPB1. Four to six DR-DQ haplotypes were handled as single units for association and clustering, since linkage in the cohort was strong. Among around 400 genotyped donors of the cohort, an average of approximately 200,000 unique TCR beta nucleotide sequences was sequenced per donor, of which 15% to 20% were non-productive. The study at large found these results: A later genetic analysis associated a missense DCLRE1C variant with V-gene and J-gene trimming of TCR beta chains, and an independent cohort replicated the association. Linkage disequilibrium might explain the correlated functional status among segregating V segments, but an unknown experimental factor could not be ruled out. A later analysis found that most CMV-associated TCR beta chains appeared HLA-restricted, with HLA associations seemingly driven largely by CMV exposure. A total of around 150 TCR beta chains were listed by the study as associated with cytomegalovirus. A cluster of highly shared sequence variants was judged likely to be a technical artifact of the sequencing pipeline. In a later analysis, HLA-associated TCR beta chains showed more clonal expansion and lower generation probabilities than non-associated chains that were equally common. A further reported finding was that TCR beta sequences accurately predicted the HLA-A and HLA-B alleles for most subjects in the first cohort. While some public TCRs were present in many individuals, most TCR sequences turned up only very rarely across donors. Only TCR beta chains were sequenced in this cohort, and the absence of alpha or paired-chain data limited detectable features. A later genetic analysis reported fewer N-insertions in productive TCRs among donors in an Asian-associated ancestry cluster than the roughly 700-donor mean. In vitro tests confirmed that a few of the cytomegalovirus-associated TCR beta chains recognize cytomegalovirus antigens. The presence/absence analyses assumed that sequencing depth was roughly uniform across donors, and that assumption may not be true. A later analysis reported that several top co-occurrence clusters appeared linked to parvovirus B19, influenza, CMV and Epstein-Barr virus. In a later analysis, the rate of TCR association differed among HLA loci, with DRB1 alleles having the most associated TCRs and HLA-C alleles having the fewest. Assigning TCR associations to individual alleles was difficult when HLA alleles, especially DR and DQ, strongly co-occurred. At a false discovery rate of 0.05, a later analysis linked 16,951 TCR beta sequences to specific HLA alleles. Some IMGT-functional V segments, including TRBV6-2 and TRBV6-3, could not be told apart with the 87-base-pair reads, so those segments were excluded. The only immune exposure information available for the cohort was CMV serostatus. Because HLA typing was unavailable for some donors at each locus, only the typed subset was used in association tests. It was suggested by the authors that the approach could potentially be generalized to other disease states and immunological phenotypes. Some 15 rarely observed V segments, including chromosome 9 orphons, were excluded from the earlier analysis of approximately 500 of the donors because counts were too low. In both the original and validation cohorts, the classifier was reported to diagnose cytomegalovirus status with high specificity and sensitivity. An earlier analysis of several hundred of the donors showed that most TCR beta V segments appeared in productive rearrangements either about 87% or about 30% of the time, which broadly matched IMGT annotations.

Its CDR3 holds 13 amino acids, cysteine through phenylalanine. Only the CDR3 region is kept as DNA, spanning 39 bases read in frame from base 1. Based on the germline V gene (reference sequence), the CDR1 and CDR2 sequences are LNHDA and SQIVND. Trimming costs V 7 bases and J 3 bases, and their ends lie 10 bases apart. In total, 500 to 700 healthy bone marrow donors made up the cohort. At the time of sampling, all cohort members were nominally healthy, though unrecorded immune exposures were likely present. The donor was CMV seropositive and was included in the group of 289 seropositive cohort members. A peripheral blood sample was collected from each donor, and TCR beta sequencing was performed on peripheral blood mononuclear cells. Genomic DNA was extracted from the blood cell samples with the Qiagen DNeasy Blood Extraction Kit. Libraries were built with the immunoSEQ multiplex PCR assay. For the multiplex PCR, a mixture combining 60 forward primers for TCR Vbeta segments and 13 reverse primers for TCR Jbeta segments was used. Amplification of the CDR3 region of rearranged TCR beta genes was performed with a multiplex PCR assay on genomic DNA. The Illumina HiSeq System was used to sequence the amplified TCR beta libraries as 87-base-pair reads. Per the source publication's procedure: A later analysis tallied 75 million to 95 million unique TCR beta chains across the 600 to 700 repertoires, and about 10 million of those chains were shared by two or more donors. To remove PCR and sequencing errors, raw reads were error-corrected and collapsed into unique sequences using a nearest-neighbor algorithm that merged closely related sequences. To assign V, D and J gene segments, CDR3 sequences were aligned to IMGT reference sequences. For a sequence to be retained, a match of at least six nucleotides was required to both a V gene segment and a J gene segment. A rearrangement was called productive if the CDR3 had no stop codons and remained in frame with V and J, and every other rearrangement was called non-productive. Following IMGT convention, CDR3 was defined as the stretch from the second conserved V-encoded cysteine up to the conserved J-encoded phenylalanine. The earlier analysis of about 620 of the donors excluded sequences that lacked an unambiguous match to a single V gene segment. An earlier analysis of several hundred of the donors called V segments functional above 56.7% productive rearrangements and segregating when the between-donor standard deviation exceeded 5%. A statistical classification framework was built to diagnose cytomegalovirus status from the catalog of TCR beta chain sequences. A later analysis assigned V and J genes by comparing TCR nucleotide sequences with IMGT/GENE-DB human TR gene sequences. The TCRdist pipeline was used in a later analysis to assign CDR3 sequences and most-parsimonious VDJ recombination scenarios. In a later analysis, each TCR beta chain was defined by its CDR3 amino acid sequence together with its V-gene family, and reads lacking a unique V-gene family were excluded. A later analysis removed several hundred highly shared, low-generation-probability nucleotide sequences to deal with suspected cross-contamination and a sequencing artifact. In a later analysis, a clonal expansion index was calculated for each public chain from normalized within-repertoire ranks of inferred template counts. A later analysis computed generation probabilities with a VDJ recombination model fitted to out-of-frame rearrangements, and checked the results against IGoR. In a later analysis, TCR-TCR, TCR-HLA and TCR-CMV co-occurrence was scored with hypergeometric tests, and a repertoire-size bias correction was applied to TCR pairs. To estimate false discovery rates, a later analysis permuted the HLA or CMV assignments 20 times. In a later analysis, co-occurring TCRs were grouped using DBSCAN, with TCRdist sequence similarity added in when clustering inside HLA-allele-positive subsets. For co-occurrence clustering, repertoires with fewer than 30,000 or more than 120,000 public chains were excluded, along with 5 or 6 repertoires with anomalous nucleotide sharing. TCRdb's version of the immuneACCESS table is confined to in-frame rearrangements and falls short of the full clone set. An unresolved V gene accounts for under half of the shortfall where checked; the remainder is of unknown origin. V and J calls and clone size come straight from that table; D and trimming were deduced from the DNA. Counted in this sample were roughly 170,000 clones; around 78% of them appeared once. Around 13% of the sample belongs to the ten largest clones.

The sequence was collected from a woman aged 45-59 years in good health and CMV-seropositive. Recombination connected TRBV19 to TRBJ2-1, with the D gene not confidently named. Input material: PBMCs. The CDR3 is CASISVLYNEQFF. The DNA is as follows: TGTGCCAGTATCTCGGTCCTCTACAATGAGCAGTTCTTC.